One and the same sample provided the 6 T cell receptor beta chains below, sequenced in a study of shared clonotypes between healthy human individuals. Only CD45RO-negative cells positively selected for CCR7 counted as naive CD8 cells, so terminally differentiated effector memory CD45RA+ cells were excluded. Measured with immunoSEQ multiplex PCR; TCRdb has only the in-frame clones, and not every one. Here the sample spans about 2 million clones, 85% to 95% being singletons. Sequenced material: naive CD8+ T cells sorted from blood. The receptors were gathered from a man between 18 and 29 years old in good health.

The chain links TRBV4-1 to TRBJ2-1; D may be TRBD2 (5 bases). Looked up from germline, CDR1 is MGHRA and CDR2 is YSYEKL. There are 13 residues in the CDR3. The CDR3 DNA follows: TGCGCAAGCGGAGACACGGGGAAAAATGAGCAGTTCTTC. Protein: CASGDTGKNEQFF.

The rearrangement uses TRBV4-1 and TRBJ2-1; 9 positions agree with TRBD2. The germline V gene has CDR1 MGHRA and CDR2 YSYEKL. The CDR3 loop spans 16 amino acids. V lost 0 bases and J lost 8; bases outside the gene matches: 8. CDR3 amino acids: CASSQDRLADGDEQFF. CDR3 DNA sequence: TGCGCCAGCAGCCAAGATAGACTAGCGGACGGGGATGAGCAGTTCTTC.

The J gene is TRBJ2-5, the V gene TRBV4-2; D not resolved. The tail of the sequence fits TRBJ2-7 better, so the J call may be wrong. The CDR3 loop spans 13 amino acids. The V gene's germline CDR1 is LGHNA and CDR2 YNFKEQ. CDR3 residues: CASSQLSAYEQYF. The CDR3 DNA follows: TGTGCCAGCAGCCAACTGTCGGCCTACGAGCAGTACTTC.

As concerns this clone: The sample contains more than one DNA sequence encoding this CDR3. CDR3 loop: CASSLVLGDTEAFF. CDR3 in DNA: TGTGCCAGCAGCTTAGTTCTCGGGGACACTGAAGCTTTCTTT. V gene TRBV7-9 combines with J gene TRBJ1-1; D ambiguous. Germline assignment: CDR1 SEHNR and CDR2 FQNEAQ (reference sequence). The CDR3 length is 14 residues. Trimming stripped 1 base from V and 3 bases from J, with 9 bases between. The full variable domain, rest sourced from reference TRBV7-9 and TRBJ1-1, is DTGVSQNPRHKITKRGQNVTFRCDPISEHNRLYWYRQTLGQGPEFLTYFQNEAQLEKSRLLSDRFSAERPKGSFSTLEIQRTEQGDSAMYLCASSLVLGDTEAFFGQGTRLTVV.

The CDR3 region is CASSLRQGSLSYEQYF. The CDR3 DNA sequence: TGCGCCAGCAGCCTCAGACAGGGTAGTCTCTCCTACGAGCAGTACTTC. The chain is built from TRBV4-1 and TRBJ2-7; 7 bases are a match to TRBD1. Germline V lookup: CDR1 MGHRA, CDR2 YSYEKL. Unmatched junction bases numbered 9, after V lost 4 bases and J lost 0 bases. The CDR3 contains 16 residues.

Notes on this clone: The sample has other DNA sequences that encode this CDR3 too. CDR3 in DNA: TGCGCCAGCAGCGAAGGGGATACGCAGTATTTT. Amino acid sequence: CASSEGDTQYF. The chain uses TRBV10-2 and TRBJ2-3; D is ambiguous. The V gene lost 6 bases and the J gene lost 6 bases, with 7 bases spanning the gap. Germline V gene sequence: CDR1 WSHSY, CDR2 SAAADI. The CDR3 runs 11 residues.